This T cell receptor beta chain was observed in a study of CD8+ T cells in alopecia areata. Study as a whole: Treated patients were dosed with oral tofacitinib, taking 5 to 10 mg twice daily. After 6 to 18 months of tofacitinib, follow-up continued 6 months off drug.

CDR1 is LGHNA and CDR2 is YSLEER in the germline V gene. This CDR3 is 15 amino acids long. V shed 4 bases and J 2 bases; nucleotides not matched to a gene: 3. cDNA serving as the sequencing template came from extracted, reverse transcribed RNA. The protocol was immunoSEQ multiplex PCR, while the TCRdb copy is restricted to in-frame clones and leaves out a portion. The sample consists of 140,000 to 150,000 clones, under 60% of them appearing once. The sequences come from CD4+ T cells sorted from blood, collected at week 0. The clonotype originates from a human donor with alopecia areata. The rearrangement joins TRBV4-3 to TRBJ2-5; TRBD2 agrees at 11 bases. CDR3 sequence (DNA): TGCGCCAGCAGCCGGACTAGCGGGTTACAAGAGACCCAGTACTTC. It translates to CASSRTSGLQETQYF.